A selection of T cell receptor beta chains follows, all from one sample in a study of T-cell memory formation after mild COVID-19. TCRdb reanalysed the 5' RACE reads using MiXCR and keeps one entry per CDR3 protein. Of about 210,000 distinct CDR3 sequences in the sample, roughly a tenth were seen once. The sample consisted of PBMCs or a T cell subset sorted from them (not recorded which). The receptor set was obtained from a man younger than 30 who had mild COVID-19 (a few samples of this study predate the infection). Cell type and time point are not known. The CDR3 runs from the conserved cysteine through the conserved F or W. The order of the fields is clone size, V gene, D gene, J gene, CDR3 protein, CDR3 DNA. The D gene is left open where the match is weak. Size values are once, few and many counts, or a class for expanded clones, and some rows have none.

clone size: few
V gene: TRBV6-5
D gene: NA
J gene: TRBJ1-6
CDR3 protein: CASSYSLPQVRSPLHF
CDR3 DNA: TGTGCCAGCAGTTACTCTTTACCCCAAGTTCGTTCACCCCTCCACTTT

clone size: NA
V gene: TRBV7-3
D gene: TRBD2
J gene: TRBJ2-3
CDR3 protein: CASSPSGSSTETQYF
CDR3 DNA: TGTGCCAGCAGCCCTAGCGGGTCGAGCACAGAGACGCAGTATTTT

clone size: NA
V gene: TRBV20-1
D gene: TRBD1
J gene: TRBJ1-3
CDR3 protein: CSARGQGISGNTIYF
CDR3 DNA: TGCAGTGCTCGTGGACAGGGGATCTCTGGAAACACCATATATTTT

clone size: many
V gene: TRBV3-1
D gene: TRBD2
J gene: TRBJ2-1
CDR3 protein: CASSPRERGEQFF
CDR3 DNA: TGTGCCAGCAGCCCCCGAGAGCGGGGGGAGCAGTTCTTC

clone size: NA
V gene: TRBV12-3/TRBV12-4
D gene: NA
J gene: TRBJ2-1
CDR3 protein: CASRRREFSYNEQFF
CDR3 DNA: TGTGCCAGCAGACGTCGTGAGTTCTCCTACAATGAGCAGTTCTTC

clone size: few
V gene: TRBV29-1
D gene: TRBD1
J gene: TRBJ1-4
CDR3 protein: CSVGGGKTNEKLFF
CDR3 DNA: TGCAGCGTTGGAGGGGGCAAAACTAATGAAAAACTGTTTTTT

clone size: many
V gene: TRBV7-9
D gene: NA
J gene: TRBJ1-1
CDR3 protein: CASSLGGASNTEAFF
CDR3 DNA: TGTGCCAGCAGCTTGGGCGGGGCCTCGAACACTGAAGCTTTCTTT

clone size: NA
V gene: TRBV7-6
D gene: NA
J gene: TRBJ1-5
CDR3 protein: CASSPGRGRNQPQHF
CDR3 DNA: TGTGCCAGCAGCCCTGGGCGGGGCCGCAATCAGCCCCAGCATTTT

clone size: few
V gene: TRBV29-1
D gene: NA
J gene: TRBJ2-5
CDR3 protein: CSSTGPSETQYF
CDR3 DNA: TGCAGTTCCACAGGTCCGTCAGAGACCCAGTACTTC

clone size: NA
V gene: TRBV27
D gene: NA
J gene: TRBJ1-1
CDR3 protein: CASFSVLGAATEAFF
CDR3 DNA: TGTGCCAGCTTCTCCGTTTTGGGGGCGGCCACTGAAGCTTTCTTT

clone size: many
V gene: TRBV6-2/TRBV6-3
D gene: NA
J gene: TRBJ2-5
CDR3 protein: CASSTPGTSQETQYF
CDR3 DNA: TGTGCCAGCAGTACACCCGGGACGAGCCAAGAGACCCAGTACTTC

clone size: few
V gene: TRBV7-2
D gene: NA
J gene: TRBJ2-7
CDR3 protein: CASSFGSPYEQYF
CDR3 DNA: TGTGCCAGCAGCTTTGGAAGCCCCTACGAGCAGTACTTC

clone size: many
V gene: TRBV5-1
D gene: NA
J gene: TRBJ2-1
CDR3 protein: CASSFTGYRQFF
CDR3 DNA: TGCGCCAGCAGCTTTACAGGGTATCGGCAGTTCTTC

clone size: NA
V gene: TRBV5-6
D gene: TRBD1
J gene: TRBJ2-5
CDR3 protein: CASSSGTVLQETQYF
CDR3 DNA: TGTGCCAGCAGCTCCGGGACAGTTCTACAAGAGACCCAGTACTTC

clone size: NA
V gene: TRBV6-6
D gene: NA
J gene: TRBJ1-5
CDR3 protein: CASSPSGLQPQHF
CDR3 DNA: TGTGCCAGCAGTCCATCAGGGTTACAGCCCCAGCATTTT

clone size: NA
V gene: TRBV18
D gene: NA
J gene: TRBJ2-2
CDR3 protein: CASSPSTVGGELFF
CDR3 DNA: TGTGCCAGCTCACCCTCGACAGTAGGCGGGGAGCTGTTTTTT

clone size: NA
V gene: TRBV7-6
D gene: NA
J gene: TRBJ2-5
CDR3 protein: CASSLNPGAQETQYF
CDR3 DNA: TGTGCCAGCAGCCTGAACCCCGGGGCCCAAGAGACCCAGTACTTC

clone size: few
V gene: TRBV6-5
D gene: NA
J gene: TRBJ1-6
CDR3 protein: CASSGANSPLHF
CDR3 DNA: TGTGCCAGCAGTGGAGCGAATTCACCCCTCCACTTT

clone size: NA
V gene: TRBV12-3/TRBV12-4
D gene: NA
J gene: TRBJ1-1
CDR3 protein: CATQTGIEAFF
CDR3 DNA: TGTGCCACCCAAACAGGAATTGAAGCTTTCTTT

clone size: NA
V gene: TRBV11-2
D gene: NA
J gene: TRBJ1-2
CDR3 protein: CASSWRENYGYTF
CDR3 DNA: TGTGCCAGCAGCTGGCGGGAGAACTATGGCTACACCTTC

clone size: NA
V gene: TRBV7-2
D gene: TRBD2
J gene: TRBJ2-1
CDR3 protein: CASSSTGGGVTEQFF
CDR3 DNA: TGTGCCAGCAGCTCAACGGGCGGGGGGGTAACTGAGCAGTTCTTC

clone size: few
V gene: TRBV4-1
D gene: NA
J gene: TRBJ2-2
CDR3 protein: CASSQGGRRNTGELFF
CDR3 DNA: TGCGCCAGCAGCCAAGGAGGCAGGAGGAACACCGGGGAGCTGTTTTTT

clone size: NA
V gene: TRBV27
D gene: TRBD1
J gene: TRBJ1-4
CDR3 protein: CASSFSGAGGNEKLFF
CDR3 DNA: TGTGCCAGCAGTTTCTCTGGGGCAGGGGGCAATGAAAAACTGTTTTTT

clone size: few
V gene: TRBV12-3/TRBV12-4
D gene: TRBD2
J gene: TRBJ2-7
CDR3 protein: CASSFGLLTLAGGPYEQYF
CDR3 DNA: TGTGCCAGCAGTTTCGGTCTCCTGACCCTAGCGGGGGGGCCTTACGAGCAGTACTTC

clone size: many
V gene: TRBV7-2
D gene: TRBD2
J gene: TRBJ2-3
CDR3 protein: CASSLDRRGVKDTQYF
CDR3 DNA: TGTGCCAGCAGCTTAGATCGGCGGGGGGTCAAAGATACGCAGTATTTT

clone size: NA
V gene: TRBV25-1
D gene: NA
J gene: TRBJ1-2
CDR3 protein: CASKWGYGYTF
CDR3 DNA: TGTGCCAGCAAGTGGGGCTATGGCTACACCTTC

clone size: few
V gene: TRBV12-3/TRBV12-4
D gene: NA
J gene: TRBJ1-2
CDR3 protein: CASSLDSNGYTF
CDR3 DNA: TGTGCCAGCAGTTTGGACAGTAATGGCTACACCTTC

clone size: few
V gene: TRBV5-1
D gene: TRBD2
J gene: TRBJ2-3
CDR3 protein: CASSSALAGGADTQYF
CDR3 DNA: TGCGCCAGCAGCTCGGCACTAGCGGGGGGGGCGGATACGCAGTATTTT

clone size: NA
V gene: TRBV4-3
D gene: NA
J gene: TRBJ2-5
CDR3 protein: CASSQDTFGQGGSGTQYF
CDR3 DNA: TGCGCCAGCAGCCAAGATACATTCGGGCAGGGAGGCTCGGGGACCCAGTACTTC

clone size: NA
V gene: TRBV5-1
D gene: TRBD1
J gene: TRBJ1-1
CDR3 protein: CASSPRTGSPNTEAFF
CDR3 DNA: TGCGCCAGCAGCCCGCGGACAGGCAGCCCGAACACTGAAGCTTTCTTT

clone size: many
V gene: TRBV7-9
D gene: NA
J gene: TRBJ2-3
CDR3 protein: CASSSHTGGVTDTQYF
CDR3 DNA: TGTGCCAGCTCCTCCCATACCGGGGGCGTCACAGATACGCAGTATTTT

clone size: NA
V gene: TRBV20-1
D gene: TRBD2
J gene: TRBJ2-3
CDR3 protein: CSASAGGGGTDTQYF
CDR3 DNA: TGCAGTGCTAGTGCTGGGGGGGGAGGCACAGATACGCAGTATTTT

clone size: NA
V gene: TRBV4-1
D gene: NA
J gene: TRBJ1-1
CDR3 protein: CASSPGVTGRNTEAFF
CDR3 DNA: TGCGCCAGCAGCCCCGGAGTGACGGGCCGGAACACTGAAGCTTTCTTT

clone size: many
V gene: TRBV24-1
D gene: NA
J gene: TRBJ1-5
CDR3 protein: CATSDMMRGLGGNQPQHF
CDR3 DNA: TGTGCCACCAGTGATATGATGCGGGGACTCGGCGGCAATCAGCCCCAGCATTTT

clone size: NA
V gene: TRBV4-3
D gene: TRBD1
J gene: TRBJ1-1
CDR3 protein: CASSRDRDRGTFF
CDR3 DNA: TGCGCCAGCAGCCGAGACCGGGACAGGGGTACTTTCTTT

clone size: few
V gene: TRBV19
D gene: TRBD1
J gene: TRBJ2-5
CDR3 protein: CASQQTARTGRETQYF
CDR3 DNA: TGTGCCAGTCAACAGACGGCCCGGACAGGTAGAGAGACCCAGTACTTC

clone size: once
V gene: TRBV29-1
D gene: NA
J gene: TRBJ1-2
CDR3 protein: CSASAAVYGYTF
CDR3 DNA: TGCAGCGCCTCCGCAGCCGTCTATGGCTACACCTTC

clone size: NA
V gene: TRBV7-7
D gene: TRBD2
J gene: TRBJ2-3
CDR3 protein: CASSPRAGLAGDTQYF
CDR3 DNA: TGTGCCAGCAGCCCCCGCGCCGGACTAGCGGGAGATACGCAGTATTTT

clone size: NA
V gene: TRBV5-1
D gene: TRBD2
J gene: TRBJ2-7
CDR3 protein: CASSPQGGVGEQYF
CDR3 DNA: TGCGCCAGCAGCCCGCAGGGAGGGGTTGGGGAGCAGTACTTC

clone size: NA
V gene: TRBV15
D gene: TRBD2
J gene: TRBJ2-5
CDR3 protein: CATSRGLQETQYF
CDR3 DNA: TGTGCCACCAGCAGGGGACTACAAGAGACCCAGTACTTC

clone size: few
V gene: TRBV18
D gene: NA
J gene: TRBJ1-5
CDR3 protein: CASSPGDNQPQHF
CDR3 DNA: TGTGCCAGCTCCCCGGGGGACAATCAGCCCCAGCATTTT

clone size: few
V gene: TRBV4-1
D gene: NA
J gene: TRBJ2-3
CDR3 protein: CASSQAGTSTDTQYF
CDR3 DNA: TGCGCCAGCAGCCAAGCTGGCACTAGCACAGATACGCAGTATTTT

clone size: NA
V gene: TRBV4-2
D gene: NA
J gene: TRBJ2-5
CDR3 protein: CASSQDRRETQYF
CDR3 DNA: TGTGCCAGCAGCCAAGATCGGCGGGAGACCCAGTACTTC

clone size: few
V gene: TRBV6-5
D gene: NA
J gene: TRBJ2-3
CDR3 protein: CASSYTEYYTDTQYF
CDR3 DNA: TGTGCCAGCAGTTACACGGAATACTACACAGATACGCAGTATTTT

clone size: few
V gene: TRBV12-3/TRBV12-4
D gene: NA
J gene: TRBJ2-1
CDR3 protein: CAGSAYHEQFF
CDR3 DNA: TGTGCCGGCAGCGCCTATCATGAGCAGTTCTTC

clone size: few
V gene: TRBV7-2
D gene: TRBD2
J gene: TRBJ2-3
CDR3 protein: CASSEHFSGGALDTQYF
CDR3 DNA: TGTGCCAGCAGCGAGCACTTTAGCGGGGGGGCCTTAGATACGCAGTATTTT

clone size: few
V gene: TRBV6-2/TRBV6-3
D gene: NA
J gene: TRBJ1-5
CDR3 protein: CASRGDGHQPQHF
CDR3 DNA: TGTGCCAGCAGGGGGGACGGGCATCAGCCCCAGCATTTT

clone size: few
V gene: TRBV7-2
D gene: NA
J gene: TRBJ2-5
CDR3 protein: CASSPGVPRGTQYF
CDR3 DNA: TGTGCCAGCAGCCCAGGGGTCCCTCGGGGGACCCAGTACTTC

clone size: many
V gene: TRBV29-1
D gene: TRBD2
J gene: TRBJ2-5
CDR3 protein: CSGGGEETQYF
CDR3 DNA: TGCAGCGGGGGGGGTGAGGAGACCCAGTACTTC

clone size: few
V gene: TRBV7-9
D gene: TRBD2
J gene: TRBJ2-2
CDR3 protein: CASSRTGGGTGELFF
CDR3 DNA: TGTGCCAGCAGCCGAACGGGAGGTGGCACCGGGGAGCTGTTTTTT

clone size: NA
V gene: TRBV5-1
D gene: NA
J gene: TRBJ2-5
CDR3 protein: CASSRVRTKYF
CDR3 DNA: TGCGCCAGCAGCCGGGTTCGGACCAAGTACTTC

clone size: many
V gene: TRBV6-6
D gene: NA
J gene: TRBJ2-3
CDR3 protein: CASSPRDPSTDTQYF
CDR3 DNA: TGTGCCAGCAGTCCGAGGGATCCTAGCACAGATACGCAGTATTTT

clone size: NA
V gene: TRBV7-2
D gene: NA
J gene: TRBJ2-7
CDR3 protein: CASSRGQPYEQYF
CDR3 DNA: TGTGCCAGCAGCCGTGGACAGCCCTACGAGCAGTACTTC